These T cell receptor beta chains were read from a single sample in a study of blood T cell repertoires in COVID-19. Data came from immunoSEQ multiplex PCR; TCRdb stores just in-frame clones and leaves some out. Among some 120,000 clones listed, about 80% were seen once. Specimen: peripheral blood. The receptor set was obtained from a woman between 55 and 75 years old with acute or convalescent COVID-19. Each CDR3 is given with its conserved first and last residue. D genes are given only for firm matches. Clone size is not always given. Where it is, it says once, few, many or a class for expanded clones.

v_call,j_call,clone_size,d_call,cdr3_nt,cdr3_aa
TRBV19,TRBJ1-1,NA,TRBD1,TGTGCCAGTAGTATGGGCCAGGGGGCGTTAAGAGCTTTCTTT,CASSMGQGALRAFF
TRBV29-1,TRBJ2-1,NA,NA,TGCAGCGTTGTGGGGGCGGCCTACAATGAGCAGTTCTTC,CSVVGAAYNEQFF
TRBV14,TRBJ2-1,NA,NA,TGTGCCAGCAGCCAAGATTCATTATCCAGTGAGCAGTTCTTC,CASSQDSLSSEQFF
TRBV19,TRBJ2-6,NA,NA,TGTGCCAGTAGTGGGGCCCTTACGTCTGGGGCCAACGTCCTGACTTTC,CASSGALTSGANVLTF
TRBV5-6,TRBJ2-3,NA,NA,TGTGCCAGCAGCGGCCAGTACACAGATACGCAGTATTTT,CASSGQYTDTQYF
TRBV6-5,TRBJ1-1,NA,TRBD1,TGTGCCAGCACCAGACAGGGGGGGAACACTGAAGCTTTCTTT,CASTRQGGNTEAFF
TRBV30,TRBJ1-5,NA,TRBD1,TGTGCCTGGAGCTCTTCCAGGACAGGGAGGAATCAGCCCCAGCATTTT,CAWSSSRTGRNQPQHF
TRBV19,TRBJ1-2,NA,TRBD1,TGTGCCAGTAGTACGACAGGGGGGCTTTCTGGCTACACCTTC,CASSTTGGLSGYTF
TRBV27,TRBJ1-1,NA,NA,TGTGCCAGCAACAGGATCGGTGGAGGGACTTATGAAGCTTTCTTT,CASNRIGGGTYEAFF
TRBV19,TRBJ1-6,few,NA,TGTGCCAGTAGTGGCGGACAGAATTCACCCCTCCACTTT,CASSGGQNSPLHF
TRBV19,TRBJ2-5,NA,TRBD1,TGTGCCAGTAGTTCCAGCCGGGACAGGGGGCTACTGAAAGAGACCCAGTACTTC,CASSSSRDRGLLKETQYF
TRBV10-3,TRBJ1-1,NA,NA,TGTGCCATCAGTGAGGACAGCGAAGCTTTCTTT,CAISEDSEAFF
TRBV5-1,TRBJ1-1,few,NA,TGCGCCAGCAGCTGGGGGCAGAGACCCATTGAAGCTTTCTTT,CASSWGQRPIEAFF
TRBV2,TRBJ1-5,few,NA,TGTGCCAGCAGTTACAGGGATGTCCAGCCCCAGCATTTT,CASSYRDVQPQHF
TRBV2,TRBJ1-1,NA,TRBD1,TGTGCCAGCAGTGTGGGACAGGGAGGGACCACTGAAGCTTTCTTT,CASSVGQGGTTEAFF
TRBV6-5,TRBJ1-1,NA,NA,TGTGCCAGCAGTTACTCCTCGGGGGGCGAAGGCACTGAAGCTTTCTTT,CASSYSSGGEGTEAFF
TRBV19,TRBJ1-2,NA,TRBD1,TGTGCCAGTAGTATAGATGGACAGGCTTTCTATGGCTACACCTTC,CASSIDGQAFYGYTF
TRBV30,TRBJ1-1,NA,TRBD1,TGTGCCTGGAGTGGGGGATTCGGACAGGGTCGGACTGAAGCTTTCTTT,CAWSGGFGQGRTEAFF
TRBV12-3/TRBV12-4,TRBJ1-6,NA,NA,TGTGCCAGCAGTTCGATAGTATCACCCCTCCACTTT,CASSSIVSPLHF
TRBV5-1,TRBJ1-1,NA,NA,TGCGCCAGCGGGACAACTTCAACGGAAGCTTTCTTT,CASGTTSTEAFF
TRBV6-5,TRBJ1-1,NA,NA,TGTGCCAGCAGTTACGGGAGGGGTGTAACTGAAGCTTTCTTT,CASSYGRGVTEAFF
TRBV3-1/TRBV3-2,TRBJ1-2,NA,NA,TGTGCCAGCAGGGTAAGCGGGGATTACCGGGGAAATGGCTACACCTTC,CASRVSGDYRGNGYTF
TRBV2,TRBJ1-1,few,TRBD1,TGTGCCAGCAGTGTGGGGACAGGGCACACTGAAGCTTTCTTT,CASSVGTGHTEAFF
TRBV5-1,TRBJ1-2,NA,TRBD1,TGCGCCAGCAGCCCCGGACAGGGGGCGCACGATGGCTACACCTTC,CASSPGQGAHDGYTF
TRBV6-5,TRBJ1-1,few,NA,TGTGCCAGCAGTAGTGGGCCGGGGTATGGCACTGAAGCTTTCTTT,CASSSGPGYGTEAFF
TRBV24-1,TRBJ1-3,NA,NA,TGTGCCACCAGCAGGGGCAATGGAAACACCATATATTTT,CATSRGNGNTIYF
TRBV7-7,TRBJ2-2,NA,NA,TGTGCCAGCAGCTCTGTTACCGGGGAGCTGTTTTTT,CASSSVTGELFF
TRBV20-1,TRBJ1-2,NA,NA,TGCAGTGCTAGTCCGGGAAGCTCGTATGGCTACACCTTC,CSASPGSSYGYTF
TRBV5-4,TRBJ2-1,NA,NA,TGTGCCAGCAGCTTCGAGCATGAGCAGTTCTTC,CASSFEHEQFF